One sample yielded the 27 T cell receptor beta chains listed below, sequenced in a study of siplizumab effects on memory and regulatory T cells. Clones were sequenced by immunoSEQ multiplex PCR, and TCRdb holds only the in-frame ones, with some missing. The sample holds approximately 91,000 clones, 85% to 95% seen once. The sequenced sample consisted of CD8+ T cells sorted from blood. Receptors were obtained from a human donor in good health.

The chain has TRBV6-5 and TRBJ1-2; possible D gene TRBD1, 5 bases. This CDR3 comprises 14 residues. The germline V gene encodes CDR1 MNHEY and CDR2 SVGAGI. Trimming pared 6 bases from V and 4 bases from J, leaving 15 bases between. CDR3 bases: TGTGCCAGCAGACCTCGGGACGCTCTCTATGGCTACACCTTC. Its translation is CASRPRDALYGYTF.

The chain is built from TRBV27 and TRBJ2-2; D remains unclear. CDR1 is MNHEY and CDR2 is SMNVEV in the germline V gene (reference sequence). Trimming removed 2 bases from V and 2 bases from J, with 3 bases in between. The CDR3 contains 13 residues. The CDR3 sequence: CASSLLNTGELFF. The CDR3 bases are TGTGCCAGCAGTTTACTTAACACCGGGGAGCTGTTTTTT.

The J gene is TRBJ2-1, the V gene TRBV2; D might be TRBD2 (6 bases). Germline CDR1 and CDR2: SNHLY and FYNNEI. V dropped 6 bases and J dropped 8 bases, with 14 bases sitting between them. CDR3 length: 13 residues. Written as DNA, the CDR3 is TGTGCCAGCAGGGGGAATAGCGGTTATGAGCAGTTCTTC. As protein: CASRGNSGYEQFF.

The table lists this clone with a count of one. The rearrangement uses TRBV7-6 and TRBJ1-3; TRBD1 matches at 7 bases. CDR3 size: 15 residues. Germline lookup yields CDR1 SGHVS and CDR2 FNYEAQ. V shed 5 bases and J 3 bases; nucleotides not matched to a gene: 7. CDR3 nucleotide sequence: TGTGCCAGCAGCGACACAGGGGTGGTTGGAAACACCATATATTTT. Residues: CASSDTGVVGNTIYF.

This clone came up once. V gene TRBV7-9 combines with J gene TRBJ2-1, with unresolved D. This CDR3 is 14 amino acids long. Looked up from germline, CDR1 is SEHNR and CDR2 is FQNEAQ (reference sequence). V was trimmed by 9 bases and J by 6 bases, leaving 18 bases between them. This CDR3 is CARVKMRWGNEQFF. For the CDR3, the DNA is TGTGCCAGAGTAAAAATGCGGTGGGGCAATGAGCAGTTCTTC.

V usage is TRBV11-2 and J usage is TRBJ2-7, with 10 bases aligning to TRBD1. The CDR3 consists of 16 residues. J was trimmed by 0 bases and V by 5 bases; bases with no gene match: 7. The germline gives CDR1 SGHAT, CDR2 FQNNGV. The CDR3 sequence is CASSQKGQGPSYEQYF. In nucleotides, the CDR3 is TGTGCCAGCAGCCAAAAGGGACAGGGGCCCTCCTACGAGCAGTACTTC.

The chain joins TRBV19 to TRBJ2-3; 11 nucleotides agree with TRBD2. J lost 4 bases, V lost 10 bases, and 10 bases had no gene match. The CDR3 has 15 amino acids. Germline V gene sequence: CDR1 LNHDA, CDR2 SQIVND (reference sequence). CDR3 residues: CATAGLAGGADTQYF. In nucleotides, the CDR3 is TGTGCCACCGCGGGCCTAGCGGGAGGTGCAGATACGCAGTATTTT.

This sequence joins TRBV19 and TRBJ2-1, with D perhaps TRBD2 (7 bases). V was shortened by 4 bases and J by 0 bases, with 10 bases between the two germline ends. The germline gives CDR1 LNHDA, CDR2 SQIVND (reference sequence). This CDR3 comprises 15 residues. DNA for the CDR3: TGTGCCAGTAGTAACGGGGGGCGCTCCTACAATGAGCAGTTCTTC. Encoded protein: CASSNGGRSYNEQFF.

This clone was counted a single time. The CDR3 bases are TGTGCCACCAGCAGAGGAGGTTCCTACGAGCAGTACTTC. This gives the protein CATSRGGSYEQYF. V gene TRBV15 combines with J gene TRBJ2-7; D gene uncertain. Germline V gene data show CDR1 as LNHNV and CDR2 as YYDKDF (reference sequence). The CDR3 runs 13 residues. V lost 1 base to trimming and J lost 1 base, with 5 bases between them.

The chain has TRBV25-1 and TRBJ2-2, with 9 bases lining up with TRBD2. The CDR3 has 16 amino acids. Germline values: CDR1 MGHDK, CDR2 SYGVNS. V dropped 3 bases and J dropped 3; count of bases not matched to a gene: 5. The CDR3 coding sequence is TGTGCCAGCAGTGATTTAGCGGGAGATGACACCGGGGAGCTGTTTTTT. It specifies CASSDLAGDDTGELFF.

The sample holds a few counts of this clone. The chain is built from TRBV2 and TRBJ2-1, with D tentatively TRBD1 or TRBD2 (6 bases each). V was shortened by 6 bases and J by 13 bases, with 22 bases between the two germline ends. The CDR3 loop spans 14 amino acids. Germline-derived CDR1 and CDR2 are SNHLY and FYNNEI. Written as DNA, the CDR3 is TGTGCCAGCAGCTACGAAGCGGGTGGGGGCTTTCAGTTCTTC. Protein sequence: CASSYEAGGGFQFF.

The chain is built from TRBV29-1 and TRBJ1-5; 7 positions match TRBD1. The length of the CDR3 is 13 residues. Trimming took 7 bases from V and 1 from J; bases not matched to a gene: 4. Germline-derived CDR1 and CDR2 are SQVTM and ANQGSEA. CDR3 bases: TGCAGCGCCGAGACAGGGAGCAATCAGCCCCAGCATTTT. This sequence encodes CSAETGSNQPQHF.

This clone has a single count. The chain combines TRBV5-6 with TRBJ2-7, with 8 positions matching TRBD1. This CDR3 region has 13 residues. The trim removed 5 bases at V and 0 bases at J, leaving 1 base unmatched. CDR1 is SGHDT, CDR2 YYEEEE, per germline. The CDR3: CASRDRASYEQYF. The DNA of the CDR3 is TGTGCCAGCAGGGACAGGGCCTCCTACGAGCAGTACTTC.

This sequence joins TRBV19 and TRBJ2-7; 14 bases match TRBD2. V dropped 5 bases and J dropped 2; count of bases not matched to a gene: 2. This CDR3 has 15 residues. Germline values: CDR1 LNHDA, CDR2 SQIVND (reference sequence). This CDR3 is CASSQTSGRAYEQYF. CDR3 DNA sequence: TGTGCCAGTAGTCAGACTAGCGGGAGGGCCTACGAGCAGTACTTC.

J is TRBJ2-7 and V is TRBV6-5, with 9 positions matching TRBD1. Trimming removed 2 bases from V and 2 bases from J; junction bases left unmatched: 4. CDR1 is MNHEY and CDR2 is SVGAGI in the germline V gene. The CDR3 spans 15 residues. CDR3 sequence (DNA): TGTGCCAGCAGTTACGGTACAGGGGGCGCCTACGAGCAGTACTTC. Its protein product is CASSYGTGGAYEQYF.

This clone is a singleton in its sample. The rearrangement joins TRBV5-1 to TRBJ2-7, with D possibly TRBD1 on 6 matching bases. Germline assignment: CDR1 SGHRS and CDR2 YFSETQ. The CDR3 spans 15 residues. Deletions cut 1 base from V and 2 bases from J, with 13 bases between. The CDR3 here is CASSLSDRPTYEQYF. Written as DNA, the CDR3 is TGCGCCAGCAGCTTGAGCGACAGGCCCACCTACGAGCAGTACTTC.

This clone was counted a single time. The chain is built from TRBV6-1 and TRBJ2-7, with 8 bases identical to TRBD2. The CDR3 consists of 15 residues. Germline-derived CDR1 and CDR2 are MNHNS and SASEGT. The J segment lost 4 bases and the V segment lost 4 bases, leaving 9 bases of the junction unmatched. The CDR3 bases are TGTGCCAGCAGTGTCGAGACTAGCGAGCTTTACGAGCAGTACTTC. Translating it yields CASSVETSELYEQYF.

The chain recombines TRBV6-6 with TRBJ1-2; 7 nucleotides line up with TRBD1. Looked up from germline, CDR1 is MNHNY and CDR2 is SVGAGI (reference sequence). This CDR3 comprises 14 residues. The V and J ends lost 5 bases and 8 bases, in that order; junction bases with no gene match: 11. As DNA, the CDR3 is TGTGCCAGCAGTCCCATTCAGGGGGGTACGGGCTACACCTTC. Protein product: CASSPIQGGTGYTF.

The V gene is TRBV6-5, the J gene TRBJ2-1; a weak D match, TRBD2 (5 bases). This CDR3 is built from 13 residues. The V end was cut by 5 bases, the J end by 9 bases, with 14 bases between. Per the germline V gene, CDR1 is MNHEY and CDR2 is SVGAGI. In DNA form, the CDR3 reads TGTGCCAGCAGTAGCACACTAGTTAGTGAGCAGTTCTTC. The encoded protein is CASSSTLVSEQFF.

The gene calls are TRBV19 and TRBJ1-5; D remains ambiguous. Germline V gives CDR1 LNHDA, CDR2 SQIVND (reference sequence). The CDR3 contains 12 residues. Trimming pared 7 bases from V and 6 bases from J, leaving 10 bases between. CDR3 in DNA: TGTGCCAGTACCTCCGGCAGTCAGCCCCAGCATTTT. This codes for CASTSGSQPQHF.

J is TRBJ2-1 and V is TRBV23-1; D is uncertain. TRBV23-1 is an open reading frame whose function is uncertain. This CDR3 is built from 14 residues. Trimming removed 3 bases at V and 7 bases at J, with 13 bases between. CDR3 region: CASSHSLPSNEQFF. The CDR3 coding sequence is TGCGCCAGCAGTCACTCGCTCCCATCAAATGAGCAGTTCTTC.

In DNA form, the CDR3 reads TGTGCCAGCAGCTTAGAGGCTAGCGGGATTTTTGCAGATACGCAGTATTTT. Protein sequence: CASSLEASGIFADTQYF. The chain has TRBV7-9 and TRBJ2-3; 9 positions agree with TRBD2. The CDR3 loop spans 17 amino acids. Germline CDR1 SEHNR, CDR2 FQNEAQ (reference sequence). Losses at the gene ends were 1 base for V and 4 bases for J; bases not matched to a gene: 9. The full variable domain, completed using reference TRBV7-9 and TRBJ2-3, is DTGVSQNPRHKITKRGQNVTFRCDPISEHNRLYWYRQTLGQGPEFLTYFQNEAQLEKSRLLSDRFSAERPKGSFSTLEIQRTEQGDSAMYLCASSLEASGIFADTQYFGPGTRLTVL.

In DNA form, the CDR3 reads TGTGCCAGTAGTAGGCAGGGGGCCGGCGGGGAGCTGTTTTTT. This gives the protein CASSRQGAGGELFF. J is TRBJ2-2 and V is TRBV19, with TRBD1 matching 8 bases. CDR3 length: 14 residues. J was trimmed by 7 bases and V by 4 bases; bases with no gene match: 5. The germline gives CDR1 LNHDA, CDR2 SQIVND (reference sequence).

V and J are TRBV7-9 and TRBJ2-1, with D possibly being TRBD2 (5 bases). The CDR3 length is 15 residues. Trimming stripped 6 bases from V and 2 bases from J, with 14 bases between. Germline CDR1 is SEHNR and CDR2 is FQNEAQ (reference sequence). The CDR3 protein is CASRHSAEAYNEQFF. The CDR3 nucleotides are TGTGCCAGCAGACATAGCGCAGAGGCCTACAATGAGCAGTTCTTC.

The gene calls are TRBV5-1 and TRBJ1-2; maybe TRBD1 (5 bases). CDR3 length equals 15 residues. Germline-derived CDR1 and CDR2 are SGHRS and YFSETQ. Trimming removed 0 bases from V and 6 bases from J, with 15 bases in between. CDR3 in DNA: TGCGCCAGCAGCTTGGCCGGGGGGGAGCTGAATGGCTACACCTTC. Encoded protein: CASSLAGGELNGYTF.

The V call is TRBV27, the J call TRBJ2-1; D possibly corresponds to TRBD2 (6 bases). CDR1 is MNHEY and CDR2 is SMNVEV in the germline V gene (reference sequence). This CDR3 is built from 14 residues. V shed 1 base and J shed 5 bases, with 9 bases lying between them. The CDR3 DNA reads TGTGCCAGCAGTTTATTGGGACTTCACAATGAGCAGTTCTTC. Its translation is CASSLLGLHNEQFF.

This chain links TRBV2 with TRBJ2-2; possibly TRBD1 for D (5 bases). This CDR3 is 14 amino acids long. The germline V gene encodes CDR1 SNHLY and CDR2 FYNNEI. V was cut by 11 bases and J by 0 bases, with 13 bases left in between. CDR3 sequence reads: CAARAGPNTGELFF. The CDR3 DNA reads as TGTGCCGCGAGAGCAGGGCCGAACACCGGGGAGCTGTTTTTT.